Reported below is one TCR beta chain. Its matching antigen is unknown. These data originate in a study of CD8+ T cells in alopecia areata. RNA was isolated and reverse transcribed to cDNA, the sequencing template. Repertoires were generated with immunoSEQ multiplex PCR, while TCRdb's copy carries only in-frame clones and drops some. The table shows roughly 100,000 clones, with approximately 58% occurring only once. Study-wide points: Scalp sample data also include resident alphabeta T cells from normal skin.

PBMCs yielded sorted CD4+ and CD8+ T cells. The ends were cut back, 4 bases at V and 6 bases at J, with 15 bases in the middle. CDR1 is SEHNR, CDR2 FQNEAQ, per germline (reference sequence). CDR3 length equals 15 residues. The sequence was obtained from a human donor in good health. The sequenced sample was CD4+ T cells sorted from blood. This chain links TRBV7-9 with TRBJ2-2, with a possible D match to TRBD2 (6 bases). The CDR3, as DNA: TGTGCCAGCAGCTCCGGGGGACGCACCGCCGGGGAGCTGTTTTTT. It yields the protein CASSSGGRTAGELFF.